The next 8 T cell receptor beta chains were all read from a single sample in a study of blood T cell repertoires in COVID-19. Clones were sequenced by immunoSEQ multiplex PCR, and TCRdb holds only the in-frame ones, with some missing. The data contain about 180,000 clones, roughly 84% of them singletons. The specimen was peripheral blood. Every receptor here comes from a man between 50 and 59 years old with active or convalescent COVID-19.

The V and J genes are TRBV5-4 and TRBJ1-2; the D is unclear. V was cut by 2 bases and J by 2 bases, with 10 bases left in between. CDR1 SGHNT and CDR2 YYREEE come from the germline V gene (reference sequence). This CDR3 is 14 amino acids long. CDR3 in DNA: TGTGCCAGCAGCTTAGCAGGCACCAACTATGGCTACACCTTC. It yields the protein CASSLAGTNYGYTF.

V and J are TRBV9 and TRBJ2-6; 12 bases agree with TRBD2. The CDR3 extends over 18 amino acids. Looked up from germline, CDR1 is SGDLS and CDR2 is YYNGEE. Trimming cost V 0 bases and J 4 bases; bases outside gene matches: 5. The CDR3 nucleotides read TGTGCCAGCAGCGTAGACCCTAGCGGGAGGGGCGGGGCCAACGTCCTGACTTTC. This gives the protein CASSVDPSGRGGANVLTF.

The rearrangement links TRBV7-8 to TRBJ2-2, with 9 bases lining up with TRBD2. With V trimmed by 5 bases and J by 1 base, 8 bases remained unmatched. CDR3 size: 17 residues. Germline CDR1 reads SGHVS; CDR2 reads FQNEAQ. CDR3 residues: CASSPTGSGGNTGELFF. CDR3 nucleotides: TGTGCCAGCAGCCCTACGGGTAGCGGGGGGAACACCGGGGAGCTGTTTTTT. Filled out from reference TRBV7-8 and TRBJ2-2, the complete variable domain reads GAGVSQSPRYKVAKRGQDVALRCDPISGHVSLFWYQQALGQGPEFLTYFQNEAQLDKSGLPSDRFFAERPEGSVSTLKIQRTQQEDSAVYLCASSPTGSGGNTGELFFGEGSRLTVL.

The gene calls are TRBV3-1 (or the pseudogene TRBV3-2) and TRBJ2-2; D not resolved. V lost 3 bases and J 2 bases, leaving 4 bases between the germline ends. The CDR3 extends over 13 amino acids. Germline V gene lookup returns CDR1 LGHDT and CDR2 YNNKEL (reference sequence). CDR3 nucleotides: TGTGCCAGCAGCCACCTAAACACCGGGGAGCTGTTTTTT. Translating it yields CASSHLNTGELFF.

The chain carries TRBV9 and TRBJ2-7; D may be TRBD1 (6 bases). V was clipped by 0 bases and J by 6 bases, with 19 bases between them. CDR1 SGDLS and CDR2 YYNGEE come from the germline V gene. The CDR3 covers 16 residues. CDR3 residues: CASSVESEHRVCEQYF. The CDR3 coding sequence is TGTGCCAGCAGCGTAGAGAGTGAGCACAGGGTGTGCGAGCAGTACTTC.

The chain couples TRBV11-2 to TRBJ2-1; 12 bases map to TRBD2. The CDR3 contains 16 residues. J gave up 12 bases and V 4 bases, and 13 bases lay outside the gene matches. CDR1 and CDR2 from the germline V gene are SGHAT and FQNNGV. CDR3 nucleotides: TGTGCCAGCAGCTCCCCGACTAGCGGGGGTGCGGTTGCGCAGTTCTTC. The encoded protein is CASSSPTSGGAVAQFF.

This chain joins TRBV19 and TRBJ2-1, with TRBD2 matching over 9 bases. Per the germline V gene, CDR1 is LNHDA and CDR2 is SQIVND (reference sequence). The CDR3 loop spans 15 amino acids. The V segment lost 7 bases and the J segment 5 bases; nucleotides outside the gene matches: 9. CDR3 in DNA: TGTGCCAGTACCATCGGGACTAGCAGAAACAATGAGCAGTTCTTC. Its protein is CASTIGTSRNNEQFF.

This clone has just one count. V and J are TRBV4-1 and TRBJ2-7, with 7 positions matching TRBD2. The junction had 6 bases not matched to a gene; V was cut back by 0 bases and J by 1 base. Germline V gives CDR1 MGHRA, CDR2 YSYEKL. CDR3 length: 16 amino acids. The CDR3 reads CASSQDSLAASYEQYF. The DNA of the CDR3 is TGCGCCAGCAGCCAAGATAGCCTAGCGGCTTCCTACGAGCAGTACTTC.